The source of this TCR beta chain is a study of cytomegalovirus exposure and HLA in healthy donors. Whole-study context: A later analysis reported the same platform for the roughly 110 validation repertoires and the 500 to 700 first-cohort repertoires.

Germline V CDR1 and CDR2: SGHRS, YFSETQ. After removal of 2 bases from V and 3 bases from J, the junction contained 3 bases not matched to a gene. The length of the CDR3 is 15 residues. This clone was observed a single time. Its antigen is still unknown. Study-wide points: Many donors carried some public TCRs, although rarity characterized most TCR sequences.

Produced via immunoSEQ multiplex PCR; TCRdb's table is partial and in-frame only. The table records more than 45,000 clones, 91% of them present only once. The sequencing input was PBMCs. The receptor comes from a woman in her 30s in good health and CMV-seronegative. The chain employs TRBV5-1 and TRBJ2-7; 12 nucleotides agree with TRBD2. The DNA of the CDR3 is TGCGCCAGCAGCTTAAGGACTAGCGGGGACTACGAGCAGTACTTC. It is translated as CASSLRTSGDYEQYF.